This T cell receptor (beta chain) was profiled in a study of a mutant IDH1 vaccine in newly diagnosed glioma. As for the study in general: Vaccines were first given 4-6 weeks after radiotherapy alone, or with temozolomide cycles. Study-level points and caveats: Pseudoprogression seemingly bore no relation to changes in top peripheral T cell clonotypes.

The time point is: week 5, during vaccination. Topical imiquimod accompanied each vaccine dose, which consisted of 300 ug of mutant IDH1 20-mer peptide. Points on this clone: Its specificity is not known.

Germline loops: CDR1 GTSNPN, CDR2 SVGIG (reference sequence). Trimming pared 0 bases from V and 6 bases from J, leaving 18 bases between. The CDR3 has 17 residues. The data were produced by immunoSEQ multiplex PCR, yet TCRdb's version contains in-frame clones alone and is incomplete. This sample yields approximately 27,000 clones, of which roughly 90% are seen a single time; 20% to 25% belongs to the top ten. The input for sequencing was PBMCs, taken from a glioma patient whose treatment included an IDH1 peptide vaccine. This TCR derives from a man younger than 35 with glioma. The V call is TRBV30, the J call TRBJ1-6; no firm D call. The CDR3 is CAWSVPMGRRINSPLHF. Here the CDR3 DNA reads TGTGCCTGGAGTGTACCGATGGGCAGGAGGATTAATTCACCCCTCCACTTT.